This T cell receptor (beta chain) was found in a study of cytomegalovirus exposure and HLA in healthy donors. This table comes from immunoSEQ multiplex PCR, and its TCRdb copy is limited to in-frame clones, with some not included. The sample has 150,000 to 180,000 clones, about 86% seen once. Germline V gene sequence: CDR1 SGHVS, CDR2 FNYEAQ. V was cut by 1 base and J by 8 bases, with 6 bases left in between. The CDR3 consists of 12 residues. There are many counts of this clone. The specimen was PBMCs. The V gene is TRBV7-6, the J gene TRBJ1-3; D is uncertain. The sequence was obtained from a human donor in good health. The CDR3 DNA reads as TGTGCCAGCAGCTTAGAGCCGGACACCATATATTTT. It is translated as CASSLEPDTIYF.